The clone carrying this T cell receptor beta chain showed up many times. Its antigen is not identified. This sample was included in a study of identical twins. Regarding the study as a whole: Possibly, invariant MAIT and iNKT cells partly confounded zero-insertion analyses. The study reached conclusions through statistical analysis that was cross-sectional, not following the same donors.

J lost 0 bases, V lost 4 bases, and 4 bases had no gene match. This CDR3 comprises 15 residues. CDR1 LGHDT and CDR2 YNNKEL come from the germline V gene (reference sequence). TCRdb ran MiXCR on the 5' RACE reads and lists one entry per CDR3 protein. The sample records 200,000 to 250,000 distinct CDR3 sequences, roughly 12% being singletons. These sequences were also reported in another study, on yellow fever vaccine responses in identical twins.

This receptor was identified in a woman between 18 and 29 years old in good health. Sequencing was performed on memory (CD45RO+) T cells sorted from blood. V gene TRBV3-1 combines with J gene TRBJ2-7; 9 bases are shared with TRBD1. This CDR3 reads CASSPGQGNSYEQYF. The CDR3, as DNA: TGTGCCAGCAGCCCGGGACAGGGAAACTCCTACGAGCAGTACTTC.